Shown below are 16 T cell receptor beta chains from a single sample sequenced in a study of blood T cell repertoires in COVID-19. Profiled with immunoSEQ multiplex PCR; TCRdb holds only in-frame clones, not every one. There are approximately 100,000 clones in the sample; approximately 90% occur only once, and roughly 17% lies in the top ten. The specimen sequenced was peripheral blood. The receptors shown here come from a man aged 45-60 years with acute or convalescent COVID-19.

The rearrangement joins TRBV12-3 or TRBV12-4 to TRBJ1-5; D may be TRBD1 (5 bases). This CDR3 region has 13 residues. The ends were cut back, 5 bases at V and 6 bases at J, with 11 bases in the middle. The CDR3 DNA reads as TGTGCCAGCAGTCGCGGGGGGTTTCAGCCCCAGCATTTT. Its translation is CASSRGGFQPQHF.

This chain's CDR3 is CASSVHGTGTYEQYF. CDR3 DNA sequence: TGTGCCAGCAGCGTACACGGAACGGGTACCTACGAGCAGTACTTC. This chain links TRBV9 with TRBJ2-7, with D unresolved. Germline loops: CDR1 SGDLS, CDR2 YYNGEE. This CDR3 has 15 residues. V gave up 1 base and J gave up 2 bases, with 13 bases separating them.

The rearrangement links TRBV5-4 to TRBJ2-7; perhaps TRBD2 as D (7 bases). V shed 7 bases and J shed 3 bases, with 14 bases lying between them. The CDR3 covers 13 residues. Per the germline V gene, CDR1 is SGHNT and CDR2 is YYREEE (reference sequence). CDR3 amino acids: CASHPGGSYEQYF. CDR3 coding DNA: TGTGCCAGCCACCCGGGGGGCAGCTACGAGCAGTACTTC.

This clone has only a few counts. V is TRBV7-2 and J is TRBJ1-3, with a tentative D call TRBD1 (6 bases). Germline V gene data show CDR1 as SGHTA and CDR2 as FQGNSA. V shed 4 bases and J shed 0 bases, with 13 bases lying between them. The CDR3 totals 16 residues. CDR3 coding DNA: TGTGCCAGCAGCTCCTACAGGGCCACCTCTGGAAACACCATATATTTT. Translating it yields CASSSYRATSGNTIYF.

This chain joins TRBV19 and TRBJ1-5, with D possibly TRBD1 on 5 matching bases. Germline V gives CDR1 LNHDA, CDR2 SQIVND (reference sequence). The V end was cut by 4 bases, the J end by 6 bases, with 13 bases between. CDR3 length: 14 residues. DNA of the CDR3: TGTGCCAGTAGTAGCCAGGGCCTAGGTCAGCCCCAGCATTTT. This sequence encodes CASSSQGLGQPQHF.

The chain combines TRBV27 with TRBJ1-5, with TRBD1 matching over 7 bases. The CDR3 covers 15 residues. Trimming took 5 bases from V and 3 from J; bases not matched to a gene: 7. Per the germline V gene, CDR1 is MNHEY and CDR2 is SMNVEV (reference sequence). CDR3 in DNA: TGTGCCAGCAGTACGACGGGACAGTCCAATCAGCCCCAGCATTTT. Residues: CASSTTGQSNQPQHF.

The V gene is TRBV5-6, the J gene TRBJ1-6, with D unresolved. The CDR3 is made up of 15 amino acids. V lost 1 base and J 0 bases, leaving 5 bases between the germline ends. Germline-derived CDR1 and CDR2 are SGHDT and YYEEEE. In DNA, the CDR3 is TGTGCCAGCAGCTTGTCCAGCTCCTATAATTCACCCCTCCACTTT. Its translation: CASSLSSSYNSPLHF.

The chain recombines TRBV5-4 with TRBJ1-1; D gene unclear. The CDR3 totals 15 residues. V was shortened by 4 bases and J by 0 bases, with 13 bases between the two germline ends. Germline lookup yields CDR1 SGHNT and CDR2 YYREEE (reference sequence). In nucleotides, the CDR3 is TGTGCCAGCAGCCCGCGGTTAGGCGTGAACACTGAAGCTTTCTTT. Translating gives CASSPRLGVNTEAFF.

This rearrangement joins TRBV29-1 to TRBJ1-4; TRBD1 matches 8 bases. Trimming took 7 bases from V and 3 from J; bases not matched to a gene: 4. The CDR3 runs 13 residues. Germline CDR1 and CDR2: SQVTM and ANQGSEA. The CDR3 DNA sequence: TGCAGCGCTGTACAGGGGGCTAATGAAAAACTGTTTTTT. It codes for CSAVQGANEKLFF.

The chain has TRBV7-6 and TRBJ1-1, with 7 bases fitting TRBD1. The CDR3 covers 14 residues. CDR1 and CDR2 from the germline V gene are SGHVS and FNYEAQ. J gave up 8 bases and V 0 bases, and 6 bases lay outside the gene matches. DNA of the CDR3: TGTGCCAGCAGCTTAGCGCCAGACAGGGACGAAGCTTTCTTT. It specifies CASSLAPDRDEAFF.

The rearrangement links TRBV5-4 to TRBJ1-2, with a tentative D call TRBD1 (5 bases). Germline CDR1 is SGHNT and CDR2 is YYREEE (reference sequence). The CDR3 spans 13 residues. With 2 bases removed from V and 2 bases from J, the gap between germline ends came to 7 bases. The CDR3 DNA follows: TGTGCCAGCAGCTTATCAGGGAACTATGGCTACACCTTC. Encoded protein: CASSLSGNYGYTF.

The CDR3 nucleotides read TGTGCCAGCAGCACGGGACAGAACACTGAAGCTTTCTTT. It codes for CASSTGQNTEAFF. The gene calls are TRBV2 and TRBJ1-1; possibly TRBD1 for D (6 bases). CDR1 is SNHLY and CDR2 is FYNNEI in the germline V gene. V was trimmed by 6 bases and J by 1 base, leaving 9 bases between them. The CDR3 runs 13 residues.

CDR3 region: CASSHNRQGSGYTF. The CDR3 region has the DNA TGTGCCAGCAGTCATAATCGGCAGGGAAGTGGCTACACCTTC. The V and J genes are TRBV7-2 and TRBJ1-2, with TRBD1 as a possible D gene (5 bases). Trimming took off 6 bases at V and 7 bases at J, with 18 bases between the two ends. This CDR3 contains 14 residues. Germline V gives CDR1 SGHTA, CDR2 FQGNSA. Full variable domain (missing parts from reference TRBV7-2 and TRBJ1-2): GAGVSQSPSNKVTEKGKDVELRCDPISGHTALYWYRQSLGQGLEFLIYFQGNSAPDKSGLPSDRFSAERTGGSVSTLTIQRTQQEDSAVYLCASSHNRQGSGYTFGSGTRLTVV.

Details on this clone: This specimen includes other DNA sequences encoding the same CDR3. The chain joins TRBV5-1 to TRBJ1-1; TRBD1 matches at 8 bases. Germline values: CDR1 SGHRS, CDR2 YFSETQ. V dropped 5 bases and J dropped 1; count of bases not matched to a gene: 4. The CDR3 extends over 14 amino acids. The chain's CDR3 is CASSRGQGNTEAFF. DNA for the CDR3: TGCGCCAGCAGTCGTGGACAGGGGAACACTGAAGCTTTCTTT.

The V gene is TRBV2, the J gene TRBJ2-2; possible D gene TRBD1, 6 bases. Germline values: CDR1 SNHLY, CDR2 FYNNEI. Trimming pared 7 bases from V and 4 bases from J, leaving 10 bases between. The CDR3 totals 13 residues. The CDR3 nucleotides read TGTGCCAGCACCCGGACAGTCACCGGGGAGCTGTTTTTT. It encodes CASTRTVTGELFF.

The chain links TRBV9 to TRBJ2-3; D is undetermined. CDR3 length: 12 amino acids. The ends were cut back, 1 base at V and 6 bases at J, with 6 bases in the middle. Germline V gene data show CDR1 as SGDLS and CDR2 as YYNGEE. The CDR3 is CASSVYEDTQYF. The CDR3 nucleotides read TGTGCCAGCAGCGTATATGAGGATACGCAGTATTTT.